The 23 T cell receptor beta chains listed next were all sequenced from one sample in a study of blood T cell repertoires in COVID-19. Data came from immunoSEQ multiplex PCR; TCRdb stores just in-frame clones and leaves some out. The repertoire holds about 480,000 clones, with 85% to 90% as singletons. Sample: peripheral blood. These receptors originate from a woman between 45 and 65 years old with COVID-19, enrolled during active disease.

V gene TRBV28 combines with J gene TRBJ2-7; TRBD1 agrees at 10 bases. The junction had 6 bases not matched to a gene; V was cut back by 4 bases and J by 3 bases. The CDR3 totals 15 residues. CDR1 is MDHEN, CDR2 SYDVKM, per germline. CDR3 sequence reads: CASSSLRDRGYEQYF. The CDR3 DNA reads as TGTGCCAGCAGTTCGCTCCGGGACAGGGGCTACGAGCAGTACTTC.

The genes are TRBV6-2 or TRBV6-3 and TRBJ1-1; D uncertain. V shed 2 bases and J shed 1 base, with 5 bases lying between them. This CDR3 contains 13 residues. The germline V gene encodes CDR1 MNHEY and CDR2 SVGEGT. CDR3 residues: CASSYGGNTEAFF. In DNA form, the CDR3 reads TGTGCCAGCAGTTACGGAGGGAACACTGAAGCTTTCTTT.

This chain joins TRBV7-9 and TRBJ2-3, with 8 bases aligning to TRBD1. Germline V gene data show CDR1 as SEHNR and CDR2 as FQNEAQ (reference sequence). The junction had 5 bases not matched to a gene; V was cut back by 5 bases and J by 1 base. This CDR3 has 15 residues. The CDR3 DNA is TGTGCCAGCAGCAGAGGGACAGGCGGCACAGATACGCAGTATTTT. Its translation is CASSRGTGGTDTQYF.

The chain uses TRBV19 and TRBJ1-1; possible D gene TRBD1, 6 bases. Per the germline V gene, CDR1 is LNHDA and CDR2 is SQIVND (reference sequence). Trimming cost V 5 bases and J 1 base, with 23 bases left between them. The CDR3 loop spans 18 amino acids. In DNA, the CDR3 is TGTGCCAGTAGTGTCGCAGGGGAGCTCAGCGGTTCGAACACTGAAGCTTTCTTT. Protein product: CASSVAGELSGSNTEAFF.

The sample holds one count of this clone. The rearrangement links TRBV27 to TRBJ2-2, with a tentative D call TRBD1 (5 bases). V was shortened by 6 bases and J by 2 bases, with 13 bases between the two germline ends. Germline assignment: CDR1 MNHEY and CDR2 SMNVEV (reference sequence). The CDR3 extends over 15 amino acids. CDR3 loop: CASSSFDRNTGELFF. In nucleotides, the CDR3 is TGTGCCAGCAGCTCCTTCGACAGAAACACCGGGGAGCTGTTTTTT.

V gene TRBV27 combines with J gene TRBJ2-2, with D perhaps TRBD2 (6 bases). The CDR3 loop spans 14 amino acids. The germline CDR1 and CDR2 sequences are MNHEY and SMNVEV (reference sequence). V lost 5 bases and J lost 0, with 7 bases in between. The CDR3 bases are TGTGCCAGCAGTACGGGGGCGAACACCGGGGAGCTGTTTTTT. This translates into CASSTGANTGELFF.

J is TRBJ2-3 and V is TRBV10-3, with a tentative D call TRBD1 (5 bases). Germline CDR1 is ENHRY and CDR2 is SYGVKD. Trimming removed 2 bases from V and 3 bases from J, with 15 bases in between. The CDR3 is made up of 16 amino acids. The CDR3 DNA reads TGTGCCATCAGTGAGAGCCGACAGATAGAGACAGATACGCAGTATTTT. Its protein is CAISESRQIETDTQYF.

This clone was observed a handful of times. The V gene is TRBV2, the J gene TRBJ2-6; TRBD1 agrees at 10 bases. The CDR3 has 15 amino acids. J was trimmed by 1 base and V by 11 bases; bases with no gene match: 5. The germline CDR1 and CDR2 sequences are SNHLY and FYNNEI. The CDR3 coding sequence is TGTGCCTCGGACAGGGGGATATCTGGGGCCAACGTCCTGACTTTC. Translation gives CASDRGISGANVLTF.

The chain has TRBV7-9 and TRBJ2-7, with unresolved D. This CDR3 has 13 residues. Germline V CDR1 and CDR2: SEHNR, FQNEAQ (reference sequence). V lost 0 bases and J lost 4, with 7 bases in between. In DNA, the CDR3 is TGTGCCAGCAGCTTAGCTCCGCAGTACGAGCAGTACTTC. This sequence encodes CASSLAPQYEQYF. Supplemented by reference TRBV7-9 and TRBJ2-7, the full variable domain reads DTGVSQNPRHKITKRGQNVTFRCDPISEHNRLYWYRQTLGQGPEFLTYFQNEAQLEKSRLLSDRFSAERPKGSFSTLEIQRTEQGDSAMYLCASSLAPQYEQYFGPGTRLTVT.

The chain has TRBV2 and TRBJ1-5, with D possibly being TRBD1 (6 bases). This CDR3 contains 14 residues. With 5 bases removed from V and 0 bases from J, the gap between germline ends came to 8 bases. Germline CDR1 is SNHLY and CDR2 is FYNNEI. The CDR3 loop is CASSRTVSNQPQHF. In DNA, the CDR3 is TGTGCCAGCAGTAGGACAGTTAGCAATCAGCCCCAGCATTTT.

Only one count was recorded for this clone. The rearrangement joins TRBV28 to TRBJ2-1; 9 nucleotides agree with TRBD2. With V trimmed by 8 bases and J by 1 base, 6 bases remained unmatched. The CDR3 is 15 amino acids. CDR1 and CDR2 (germline): MDHEN, SYDVKM. The CDR3 sequence is CASGAGGYSYNEQFF. CDR3 DNA: TGTGCCAGCGGAGCGGGGGGCTATTCCTACAATGAGCAGTTCTTC.

This clone was observed once. CDR3 loop: CASSPRLGGNTGELFF. CDR3 coding DNA: TGTGCCAGCAGCCCTCGTCTGGGGGGGAACACCGGGGAGCTGTTTTTT. The chain carries TRBV7-9 and TRBJ2-2; D possibly corresponds to TRBD2 (6 bases). Between the trimmed V and J ends, which lost 5 bases and 1 base, there was a span of 14 bases. The CDR3 totals 16 residues. CDR1 is SEHNR, CDR2 FQNEAQ, per germline (reference sequence).

The chain links TRBV6-6 to TRBJ1-2, with TRBD1 matching over 8 bases. Germline CDR1 and CDR2: MNHNY and SVGAGI (reference sequence). This CDR3 is built from 17 residues. The J segment lost 0 bases and the V segment lost 5 bases, leaving 11 bases of the junction unmatched. This chain's CDR3 is CASSLKQGGTANYGYTF. The DNA of the CDR3 is TGTGCCAGCAGTCTTAAACAGGGGGGTACAGCTAACTATGGCTACACCTTC.

This clone was found a few times. The chain links TRBV9 to TRBJ1-6, with TRBD1 matching 9 bases. Germline V gives CDR1 SGDLS, CDR2 YYNGEE. Losses at the gene ends were 4 bases for V and 9 bases for J; bases not matched to a gene: 8. The CDR3 totals 15 residues. CDR3 protein: CASSPDGTGFSPLHF. CDR3 DNA sequence: TGTGCCAGCAGCCCTGACGGGACAGGGTTTTCACCCCTCCACTTT.

The chain recombines TRBV5-1 with TRBJ1-1, with D perhaps TRBD1 (5 bases). V lost 6 bases, J lost 4 bases, and 16 bases lay in between. The CDR3 runs to 14 residues. Germline values: CDR1 SGHRS, CDR2 YFSETQ. The CDR3 DNA reads as TGCGCCAGCACCGTAACGGGGGAGGGCACTGAAGCTTTCTTT. It translates to CASTVTGEGTEAFF.

Notes on this clone: Distinct nucleotide sequences in the sample also encode this CDR3. V usage is TRBV5-4 and J usage is TRBJ1-1; tentative D call: TRBD1 (6 bases). Trimming shortened V by 1 base and J by 0 bases, and 10 bases separated the two germline ends. Germline-derived CDR1 and CDR2 are SGHNT and YYREEE (reference sequence). The CDR3 runs 15 residues. CDR3 bases: TGTGCCAGCAGCTTGTCCACAGGGCTGAACACTGAAGCTTTCTTT. Encoded protein: CASSLSTGLNTEAFF.

The count of this clone is one. The V call is TRBV18, the J call TRBJ1-4, with D maybe TRBD1 (6 bases). The V end was cut by 3 bases, the J end by 0 bases, with 14 bases between. In germline, CDR1 is KGHSH, CDR2 LQKENI. This CDR3 comprises 17 residues. The CDR3 protein is CASSPLSGTTTNEKLFF. The CDR3 bases are TGTGCCAGCTCACCCTTATCGGGGACAACAACTAATGAAAAACTGTTTTTT.

This chain connects TRBV27 to TRBJ2-4; TRBD2 agrees at 9 bases. V was pared by 4 bases and J by 7 bases, with 5 bases of the junction left unmatched. Germline CDR1 reads MNHEY; CDR2 reads SMNVEV (reference sequence). This CDR3 comprises 14 residues. The CDR3 here is CASSSPGTSNIQYF. In DNA form, the CDR3 reads TGTGCCAGCAGTTCCCCCGGGACTAGCAACATTCAGTACTTC.

V usage is TRBV5-1 and J usage is TRBJ1-6, with D perhaps matching TRBD1 (5 bases). V was cut by 1 base and J by 6 bases, with 11 bases left in between. The germline CDR1 and CDR2 sequences are SGHRS and YFSETQ. This CDR3 is 15 amino acids long. The CDR3 region is CASSLKRGLNSPLHF. For the CDR3, the DNA is TGCGCCAGCAGCTTGAAGAGGGGACTTAATTCACCCCTCCACTTT.

This clone was picked up a small number of times. The chain couples TRBV6-4 to TRBJ2-3; TRBD2 matches at 9 bases. The CDR3 loop spans 18 amino acids. The V gene end was trimmed by 0 bases and the J gene end by 2 bases; junction bases not matched to a gene: 9. Germline V gives CDR1 MRHNA, CDR2 SNTAGT. The CDR3 here is CASSDSFEAGGFTDTQYF. The CDR3 DNA sequence: TGTGCCAGCAGTGACTCGTTCGAAGCGGGGGGCTTCACAGATACGCAGTATTTT.

J is TRBJ1-1 and V is TRBV28, with D perhaps TRBD1 (6 bases). Germline values: CDR1 MDHEN, CDR2 SYDVKM. This CDR3 contains 14 residues. The V end lost 4 bases, the J end lost 2 bases, and 11 bases lay between the germline ends. The CDR3 coding sequence is TGTGCCAGCAGTTCCGGGACATCCAACACTGAAGCTTTCTTT. This sequence encodes CASSSGTSNTEAFF. Supplemented by reference TRBV28 and TRBJ1-1, the full variable domain reads DVKVTQSSRYLVKRTGEKVFLECVQDMDHENMFWYRQDPGLGLRLIYFSYDVKMKEKGDIPEGYSVSREKKERFSLILESASTNQTSMYLCASSSGTSNTEAFFGQGTRLTVV.

This clone is a singleton in its sample. This chain connects TRBV18 to TRBJ1-4, with 7 nucleotides matching TRBD1. With 3 bases clipped from V and 7 bases from J, the junction kept 14 bases outside the gene matches. The CDR3 sequence is 17 residues long. The germline V gene has CDR1 KGHSH and CDR2 LQKENI. CDR3: CASSPSNQGQSGEKLFF. The DNA of the CDR3 is TGTGCCAGCTCACCCTCGAACCAGGGACAGTCAGGTGAAAAACTGTTTTTT.

This clone appeared a single time. This chain's CDR3 is CASSYRGDGYTF. The DNA of the CDR3 is TGTGCCAGCAGTTATCGGGGGGATGGCTACACCTTC. V gene TRBV6-6 combines with J gene TRBJ1-2, with D possibly being TRBD1 (5 bases). V was clipped by 3 bases and J by 6 bases, with 8 bases between them. The CDR3 runs to 12 residues. Germline V CDR1 and CDR2: MNHNY, SVGAGI (reference sequence).